These T cell receptor beta chains were read from a single sample in a study of quantifying T cell responses using KT2 cells. TCRdb processed the UMI-ligation and nested PCR reads anew with MiXCR; each CDR3 protein has one entry. The sample shows 25,000 to 35,000 distinct CDR3 sequences, 7.3% of them seen only once. Sequencing input: PBMCs spiked with cells of the T cell clone KT2. The source is a human donor. Both conserved end residues are part of each CDR3. The order of the fields is D gene, J gene, V gene, clone size, CDR3 protein, CDR3 DNA. D genes are given only for firm matches. Clone size is given for some rows only: seen once, a few or many times, or a class if the clone is expanded.

d_gene: NA
j_gene: TRBJ2-7
v_gene: TRBV12-3/TRBV12-4
abundance: NA
CDR3aa: CASGRLASEQYF
CDR3nt: TGTGCCAGTGGACGATTAGCAAGCGAGCAGTACTTC

d_gene: NA
j_gene: TRBJ2-5
v_gene: TRBV2
abundance: NA
CDR3aa: CASSYGGPQETQYF
CDR3nt: TGTGCCAGCAGTTACGGGGGGCCCCAAGAGACCCAGTACTTC

d_gene: NA
j_gene: TRBJ1-2
v_gene: TRBV4-2
abundance: many
CDR3aa: CASSQGEGKKYGYTF
CDR3nt: TGTGCCAGCAGCCAAGGGGAGGGAAAAAAGTATGGCTACACCTTC

d_gene: NA
j_gene: TRBJ1-1
v_gene: TRBV11-2
abundance: many
CDR3aa: CASSYSRSSTEAFF
CDR3nt: TGTGCCAGCAGCTACTCCCGGTCCAGCACTGAAGCTTTCTTT

d_gene: NA
j_gene: TRBJ2-2
v_gene: TRBV20-1
abundance: many
CDR3aa: CSASGSGYTGELFF
CDR3nt: TGCAGTGCTAGCGGGAGTGGGTACACCGGGGAGCTGTTTTTT

d_gene: NA
j_gene: TRBJ2-7
v_gene: TRBV6-1
abundance: many
CDR3aa: CASSEVWGAYEQYF
CDR3nt: TGTGCCAGCAGTGAGGTGTGGGGGGCCTACGAGCAGTACTTC

d_gene: TRBD2
j_gene: TRBJ2-5
v_gene: TRBV7-2
abundance: many
CDR3aa: CASSRLAGAAETQYF
CDR3nt: TGTGCCAGCAGCCGTCTAGCGGGAGCGGCAGAGACCCAGTACTTC

d_gene: TRBD1
j_gene: TRBJ1-5
v_gene: TRBV19
abundance: many
CDR3aa: CASSTRTGNQPQHF
CDR3nt: TGTGCCAGTAGTACGCGGACAGGGAATCAGCCCCAGCATTTT

d_gene: TRBD2
j_gene: TRBJ2-1
v_gene: TRBV27
abundance: NA
CDR3aa: CASSSSGGQQFF
CDR3nt: TGTGCCAGCAGTTCCAGCGGGGGCCAGCAGTTCTTC

d_gene: NA
j_gene: TRBJ2-1
v_gene: TRBV20-1
abundance: NA
CDR3aa: CSAKWYGGPTYNEQFF
CDR3nt: TGCAGTGCTAAATGGTACGGGGGGCCGACCTACAATGAGCAGTTCTTC

d_gene: TRBD1
j_gene: TRBJ1-1
v_gene: TRBV4-1
abundance: NA
CDR3aa: CASSHRTGNTEAFF
CDR3nt: TGCGCCAGCAGCCACCGGACAGGGAACACTGAAGCTTTCTTT

d_gene: TRBD2
j_gene: TRBJ2-7
v_gene: TRBV7-3
abundance: many
CDR3aa: CASSSWTSGRVYEQYF
CDR3nt: TGTGCCAGCAGCAGCTGGACTAGCGGGAGAGTCTACGAGCAGTACTTC

d_gene: NA
j_gene: TRBJ1-5
v_gene: TRBV5-1
abundance: NA
CDR3aa: CASSLDAGGGNQPQHF
CDR3nt: TGCGCCAGCAGCTTGGACGCCGGGGGGGGAAATCAGCCCCAGCATTTT

d_gene: NA
j_gene: TRBJ1-2
v_gene: TRBV11-2
abundance: many
CDR3aa: CASSSLRRISNYGYTF
CDR3nt: TGTGCCAGCAGCTCCTTGCGTAGGATTTCTAACTATGGCTACACCTTC

d_gene: TRBD2
j_gene: TRBJ2-3
v_gene: TRBV4-2
abundance: few
CDR3aa: CASSQISGRDPDTQYF
CDR3nt: TGTGCCAGCAGCCAGATAAGCGGGAGGGATCCAGATACGCAGTATTTT

d_gene: TRBD1
j_gene: TRBJ2-3
v_gene: TRBV7-3
abundance: few
CDR3aa: CASSFGDRDGDTQYF
CDR3nt: TGTGCCAGCAGCTTCGGAGACAGGGATGGAGATACGCAGTATTTT

d_gene: TRBD2
j_gene: TRBJ2-7
v_gene: TRBV6-1
abundance: NA
CDR3aa: CASRGTSELEQYF
CDR3nt: TGTGCCAGCAGGGGGACTAGCGAACTCGAGCAGTACTTC

d_gene: NA
j_gene: TRBJ2-7
v_gene: TRBV18
abundance: many
CDR3aa: CASSPVGGGEQYF
CDR3nt: TGTGCCAGCTCACCAGTCGGGGGCGGCGAGCAGTACTTC

d_gene: NA
j_gene: TRBJ2-2
v_gene: TRBV7-8
abundance: few
CDR3aa: CASSSGHNTGELFF
CDR3nt: TGTGCCAGCAGCTCGGGACACAACACCGGGGAGCTGTTTTTT

d_gene: NA
j_gene: TRBJ2-3
v_gene: TRBV2
abundance: NA
CDR3aa: CASRGGSDTQYF
CDR3nt: TGTGCCAGCAGGGGCGGCTCAGATACGCAGTATTTT

d_gene: NA
j_gene: TRBJ1-6
v_gene: TRBV6-1
abundance: NA
CDR3aa: CASSEERILNDSPLHF
CDR3nt: TGTGCCAGCAGTGAAGAGAGGATCCTAAATGATTCACCCCTCCACTTT

d_gene: TRBD1
j_gene: TRBJ1-1
v_gene: TRBV18
abundance: many
CDR3aa: CASSPRQGATEAFF
CDR3nt: TGTGCCAGCTCACCTAGACAGGGGGCCACTGAAGCTTTCTTT

d_gene: NA
j_gene: TRBJ1-5
v_gene: TRBV9
abundance: NA
CDR3aa: CASSVGGGDQPQHF
CDR3nt: TGTGCCAGCAGCGTAGGAGGGGGGGATCAGCCCCAGCATTTT

d_gene: NA
j_gene: TRBJ2-7
v_gene: TRBV20-1
abundance: NA
CDR3aa: CSANPEGPSSYEQYF
CDR3nt: TGCAGTGCCAACCCCGAGGGACCGAGCTCCTACGAGCAGTACTTC

d_gene: NA
j_gene: TRBJ2-7
v_gene: TRBV2
abundance: NA
CDR3aa: CASSEAVGRYEQYF
CDR3nt: TGTGCCAGCAGTGAAGCGGTTGGGCGGTACGAGCAGTACTTC

d_gene: NA
j_gene: TRBJ1-4
v_gene: TRBV6-1
abundance: many
CDR3aa: CASSGGTATNEKLFF
CDR3nt: TGTGCCAGCAGTGGAGGGACCGCAACTAATGAAAAACTGTTTTTT

d_gene: NA
j_gene: TRBJ1-6
v_gene: TRBV24-1
abundance: many
CDR3aa: CATTAECEDNSPLHF
CDR3nt: TGTGCCACCACGGCGGAATGCGAGGATAATTCACCCCTCCACTTT

d_gene: NA
j_gene: TRBJ2-3
v_gene: TRBV4-1
abundance: many
CDR3aa: CASSQVESATDTQYF
CDR3nt: TGCGCCAGCAGCCAAGTTGAATCTGCGACAGATACGCAGTATTTT

d_gene: NA
j_gene: TRBJ2-7
v_gene: TRBV29-1
abundance: NA
CDR3aa: CSVSTPQGFNEQYF
CDR3nt: TGCAGCGTTTCGACTCCTCAGGGGTTCAACGAGCAGTACTTC

d_gene: TRBD1
j_gene: TRBJ1-2
v_gene: TRBV10-3
abundance: NA
CDR3aa: CAISESGTEDGYTF
CDR3nt: TGTGCCATCAGTGAGTCTGGGACAGAGGATGGCTACACCTTC

d_gene: TRBD2
j_gene: TRBJ2-7
v_gene: TRBV2
abundance: many
CDR3aa: CASSATGGSGREEYF
CDR3nt: TGTGCCAGCAGTGCCACGGGGGGTAGCGGGAGAGAAGAGTACTTC

d_gene: TRBD2
j_gene: TRBJ2-3
v_gene: TRBV12-3/TRBV12-4
abundance: many
CDR3aa: CASSSPTSGGVLDTDTQYF
CDR3nt: TGTGCCAGCAGTTCCCCGACTAGCGGGGGGGTCTTGGACACAGATACGCAGTATTTT

d_gene: NA
j_gene: TRBJ1-5
v_gene: TRBV20-1
abundance: many
CDR3aa: CSATQRRRINQPQHF
CDR3nt: TGCAGTGCCACCCAGAGGCGCAGGATCAATCAGCCCCAGCATTTT

d_gene: NA
j_gene: TRBJ1-2
v_gene: TRBV4-1
abundance: many
CDR3aa: CASSQPTPRWRGNGYTF
CDR3nt: TGCGCCAGCAGCCAACCGACCCCCAGGTGGCGCGGGAATGGCTACACCTTC

d_gene: TRBD2
j_gene: TRBJ2-1
v_gene: TRBV5-4
abundance: many
CDR3aa: CASSSGGLAGSSYNEQFF
CDR3nt: TGTGCCAGCAGCTCGGGAGGACTAGCGGGCAGCTCCTACAATGAGCAGTTCTTC

d_gene: TRBD2
j_gene: TRBJ2-5
v_gene: TRBV29-1
abundance: many
CDR3aa: CSVEDLIEASGSPGAETQYF
CDR3nt: TGCAGCGTTGAAGATCTTATCGAGGCTAGCGGGAGCCCCGGAGCGGAGACCCAGTACTTC

d_gene: NA
j_gene: TRBJ2-7
v_gene: TRBV20-1
abundance: many
CDR3aa: CSARGPVSSEQYF
CDR3nt: TGCAGTGCTAGAGGGCCCGTCTCTAGCGAGCAGTACTTC

d_gene: TRBD2
j_gene: TRBJ2-3
v_gene: TRBV11-2
abundance: few
CDR3aa: CASSSALAGVQYF
CDR3nt: TGTGCCAGCAGCTCCGCACTAGCGGGGGTGCAGTATTTT

d_gene: NA
j_gene: TRBJ2-7
v_gene: TRBV6-1
abundance: few
CDR3aa: CASSERQGFSYEQYF
CDR3nt: TGTGCCAGCAGTGAACGGCAGGGGTTCTCCTACGAGCAGTACTTC

d_gene: TRBD2
j_gene: TRBJ2-5
v_gene: TRBV20-1
abundance: NA
CDR3aa: CSARDRTSGVPQETQYF
CDR3nt: TGCAGTGCTAGAGATCGGACTAGCGGGGTCCCTCAAGAGACCCAGTACTTC

d_gene: TRBD1
j_gene: TRBJ1-3
v_gene: TRBV6-5
abundance: many
CDR3aa: CASSRTRQGVSGNTIYF
CDR3nt: TGTGCCAGCAGTAGAACACGACAGGGGGTCTCTGGAAACACCATATATTTT

d_gene: TRBD2
j_gene: TRBJ2-1
v_gene: TRBV27
abundance: many
CDR3aa: CASRALAGGPWDEQFF
CDR3nt: TGTGCCAGCAGAGCACTAGCGGGGGGGCCTTGGGATGAGCAGTTCTTC

d_gene: TRBD2
j_gene: TRBJ2-1
v_gene: TRBV20-1
abundance: many
CDR3aa: CSARGLAGETNEQFF
CDR3nt: TGCAGTGCTAGAGGGCTAGCGGGTGAAACGAATGAGCAGTTCTTC

d_gene: NA
j_gene: TRBJ1-5
v_gene: TRBV15
abundance: few
CDR3aa: CATSRDLNQPQHF
CDR3nt: TGTGCCACCAGCAGAGATTTGAATCAGCCCCAGCATTTT

d_gene: NA
j_gene: TRBJ1-2
v_gene: TRBV12-3/TRBV12-4
abundance: many
CDR3aa: CASSLKRGYGYTF
CDR3nt: TGTGCCAGCAGTTTAAAACGGGGCTATGGCTACACCTTC

d_gene: NA
j_gene: TRBJ2-7
v_gene: TRBV30
abundance: few
CDR3aa: CAWSVGLAGEQYF
CDR3nt: TGTGCCTGGAGTGTAGGCCTAGCTGGCGAGCAGTACTTC

d_gene: NA
j_gene: TRBJ1-1
v_gene: TRBV3-1
abundance: few
CDR3aa: CASSHHRDRTEAFF
CDR3nt: TGTGCCAGCAGCCACCACAGGGATAGGACTGAAGCTTTCTTT

d_gene: NA
j_gene: TRBJ2-5
v_gene: TRBV5-1
abundance: many
CDR3aa: CASSLSGLSLETQYF
CDR3nt: TGCGCCAGCAGCTTGAGCGGACTTAGCTTGGAGACCCAGTACTTC

d_gene: TRBD1
j_gene: TRBJ1-2
v_gene: TRBV19
abundance: many
CDR3aa: CASNHGTGGTGYTF
CDR3nt: TGTGCCAGTAACCACGGGACAGGGGGCACTGGCTACACCTTC

d_gene: TRBD2
j_gene: TRBJ2-5
v_gene: TRBV6-5
abundance: many
CDR3aa: CASSYLGLAGETQYF
CDR3nt: TGTGCCAGCAGTTATCTGGGACTAGCGGGAGAGACCCAGTACTTC